This is a list of T cell receptor beta chains from one sample in a study of shared clonotypes between healthy human individuals. The protocol was immunoSEQ multiplex PCR, while the TCRdb copy is restricted to in-frame clones and leaves out a portion. The table shows 2 million to 2.5 million clones, with roughly 90% occurring only once. Material for sequencing was naive CD4+ T cells from PBMCs. The receptors derive from a man younger than 35 in good health. Some clones in this sample may be carry-over from other donors' samples. CDR3s include the opening cysteine and the closing phenylalanine or tryptophan. D genes are given only for firm matches. A row's size may be missing; if present it is once, few, many or a size class.

v_call	j_call	clone_size	d_call	cdr3_nt	cdr3_aa
TRBV18	TRBJ2-2	.	TRBD1	TGTGCCAGCTCACCACTCCTAACAGGGACAGGGCAAGAGCTGTTTTTT	CASSPLLTGTGQELFF
TRBV12-5	TRBJ1-1	few	.	TGTGCTAGTGCCTTGACAGCGAACACTGAAGCTTTCTTT	CASALTANTEAFF
TRBV28	TRBJ1-5	few	.	TGTGCCAGCTCCCAGGCAAATCAGCCCCAGCATTTT	CASSQANQPQHF
TRBV9	TRBJ2-5	.	.	TGTGCCAGCAGCGCCAGAAGAAACCAAGAGACCCAGTACTTC	CASSARRNQETQYF
TRBV7-9	TRBJ1-1	.	.	TGTGCCAGCAGCCGAGACTACACTGAAGCTTTCTTT	CASSRDYTEAFF
TRBV28	TRBJ2-7	.	.	TGTGCCAGCAGTTTCCGGCTAGCCCCGACCTACGAGCAGTACTTC	CASSFRLAPTYEQYF
TRBV11-2	TRBJ1-3	.	.	TGTGCCAGCAGTCTTGGTGGAAACACCATATATTTT	CASSLGGNTIYF
TRBV30	TRBJ1-2	few	.	TGTGCCTGTGCCAGGGAAGTTGGCGGCTACACCTTC	CACAREVGGYTF
TRBV2	TRBJ2-5	.	TRBD1	TGTGCCAGCAGTGTCGACAGGGCCACCCAGTACTTC	CASSVDRATQYF
TRBV28	TRBJ2-7	once	.	TGTGCCAGCAGTACCCTCGCCTACGAGCAGTACTTC	CASSTLAYEQYF
TRBV7-2	TRBJ2-2	once	TRBD2	TGTGCCAGCAGCTTTATTGGCGGGAGGGGTACCGGGGAGCTGTTTTTT	CASSFIGGRGTGELFF
TRBV12-5	TRBJ1-1	.	.	TGTGCTAGTGGTTTGAGGTGGGGGAATGAAGCTTTCTTT	CASGLRWGNEAFF
TRBV28	TRBJ2-3	.	.	TGTGCCAGCAGCACCACGATGTTAGGGGGCACAGATACGCAGTATTTT	CASSTTMLGGTDTQYF
TRBV14	TRBJ2-7	.	.	TGTGCCAGCAGCCTGCAGGGGTGGTACAGCTACGAGCAGTACTTC	CASSLQGWYSYEQYF
TRBV18	TRBJ2-2	.	.	TGTGCCAGCTCACCTATGACTAGTTCCACCGGGGAGCTGTTTTTT	CASSPMTSSTGELFF
TRBV5-1	TRBJ1-1	.	TRBD1	TGCGCCAGCAGCTCTACAGGGGGAAGCGGAGCTTTCTTT	CASSSTGGSGAFF
TRBV6-6	TRBJ1-2	.	.	TGTGCCAGCACCGTACGGGGGGTCGACTATGGCTACACCTTC	CASTVRGVDYGYTF
TRBV4-2	TRBJ1-2	.	.	TGTGCCAGCAGCCAAGATGGAGGCTACACCTTC	CASSQDGGYTF
TRBV6-1	TRBJ1-3	few	.	TGTGCCAGCAGGGGGACAACTGGAAACACCATATATTTT	CASRGTTGNTIYF
TRBV29-1	TRBJ2-5	.	.	TGCAGCGTGTCCGGGTTGGGAGAGACCCAGTACTTC	CSVSGLGETQYF
TRBV5-6	TRBJ1-4	.	.	TGTGCCAGCAGCTCGTCGCGGGGGTCAACTAATGAAAAACTGTTTTTT	CASSSSRGSTNEKLFF
TRBV6-1	TRBJ1-4	.	.	TGTGCCAGCAGTGAAGGGGGACTAGGAGAAAAACTGTTTTTT	CASSEGGLGEKLFF
TRBV6-1	TRBJ2-3	.	.	TGTGCCAGCATACAGGACTGGGAGACTAGTACGCAGTATTTT	CASIQDWETSTQYF
TRBV18	TRBJ1-1	few	.	TGTGCCAGCTCACCTGGTAAGAACACTGAAGCTTTCTTT	CASSPGKNTEAFF
TRBV30	TRBJ1-1	.	.	TGTGCCTGGCGGGGGCGCACTGAAGCTTTCTTT	CAWRGRTEAFF
TRBV2	TRBJ1-1	.	.	TGTGCCAGCAGTGGGGCTTTCTTT	CASSGAFF
TRBV4-2	TRBJ1-2	.	.	TGTGCCAGCAGCCAAGAGTCAGCTAACTATGGCTACACCTTC	CASSQESANYGYTF
TRBV11-2	TRBJ2-6	.	.	TGTGCCAGCAGCTGGGGGGGCAGCTCTGGGGCCAACGTCCTGACTTTC	CASSWGGSSGANVLTF
TRBV5-5	TRBJ1-5	.	.	TGTGCCAGCAGCTTGTCTAGGGTTGGCAATCAGCCCCAGCATTTT	CASSLSRVGNQPQHF
TRBV7-2	TRBJ2-2	.	TRBD1	TGTGCCAGCAGCGCGCGTAGGGACAGTTTAGAGAACACCGGGGAGCTGTTTTTT	CASSARRDSLENTGELFF
TRBV6-5	TRBJ2-5	.	TRBD2	TGTGCCAGCAGCCGAGGACTAGGGCAAGAGACCCAGTACTTC	CASSRGLGQETQYF
TRBV7-9	TRBJ1-1	.	.	TGTGCCAGCAGCTTCGTAACTGAAGCTTTCTTT	CASSFVTEAFF
TRBV9	TRBJ2-2	.	TRBD2	TGTGCCAGCAGCGTGCTAGCGGGAGGGGACGGGGAGCTGTTTTTT	CASSVLAGGDGELFF
TRBV7-3	TRBJ1-2	.	TRBD1	TGTGCCAGCAGCTTAAATCGAATGGGACAGGATGGCTACACCTTC	CASSLNRMGQDGYTF
TRBV18	TRBJ1-3	.	.	TGTGCCAGCTCACCATTGCTAGCGAGACGCCCTGGAAACACCATATATTTT	CASSPLLARRPGNTIYF
TRBV6-5	TRBJ2-5	.	.	TGTGCCAGCAGTTGTCCGGACATAGGGTGGGAAGAGACCCAGTACTTC	CASSCPDIGWEETQYF